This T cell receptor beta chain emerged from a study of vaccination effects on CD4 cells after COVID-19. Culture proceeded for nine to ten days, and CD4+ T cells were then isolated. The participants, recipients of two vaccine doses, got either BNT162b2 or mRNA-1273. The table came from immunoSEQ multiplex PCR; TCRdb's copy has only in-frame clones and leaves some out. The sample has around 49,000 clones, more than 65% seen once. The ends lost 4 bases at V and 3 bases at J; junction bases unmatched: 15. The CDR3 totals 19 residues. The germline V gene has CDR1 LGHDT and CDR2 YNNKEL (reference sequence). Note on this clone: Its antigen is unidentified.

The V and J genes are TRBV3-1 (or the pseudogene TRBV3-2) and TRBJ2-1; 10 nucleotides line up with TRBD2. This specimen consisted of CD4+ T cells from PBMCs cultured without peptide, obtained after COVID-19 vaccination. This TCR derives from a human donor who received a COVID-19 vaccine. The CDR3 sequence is CASSPLRLAGASVYNEQFF. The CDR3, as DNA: TGTGCCAGCAGCCCGTTGAGGCTAGCGGGAGCCTCAGTCTACAATGAGCAGTTCTTC.